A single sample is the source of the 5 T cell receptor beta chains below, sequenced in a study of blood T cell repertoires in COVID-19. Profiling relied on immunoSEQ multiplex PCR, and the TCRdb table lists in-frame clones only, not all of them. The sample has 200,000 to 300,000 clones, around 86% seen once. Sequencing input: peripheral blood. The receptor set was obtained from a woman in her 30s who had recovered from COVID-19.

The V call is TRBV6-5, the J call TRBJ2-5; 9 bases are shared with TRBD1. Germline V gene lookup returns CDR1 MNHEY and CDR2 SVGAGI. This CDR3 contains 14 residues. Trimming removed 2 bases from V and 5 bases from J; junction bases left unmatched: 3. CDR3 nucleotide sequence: TGTGCCAGCAGTTACACAGGGGGCGCGGAGACCCAGTACTTC. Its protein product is CASSYTGGAETQYF.

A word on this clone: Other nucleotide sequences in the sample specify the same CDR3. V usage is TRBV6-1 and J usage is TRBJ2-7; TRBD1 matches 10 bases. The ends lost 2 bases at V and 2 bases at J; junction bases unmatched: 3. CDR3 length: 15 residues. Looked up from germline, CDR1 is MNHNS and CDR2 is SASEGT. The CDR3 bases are TGTGCCAGCAGTGAAAGAGGGACAGGGGCCTACGAGCAGTACTTC. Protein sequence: CASSERGTGAYEQYF.

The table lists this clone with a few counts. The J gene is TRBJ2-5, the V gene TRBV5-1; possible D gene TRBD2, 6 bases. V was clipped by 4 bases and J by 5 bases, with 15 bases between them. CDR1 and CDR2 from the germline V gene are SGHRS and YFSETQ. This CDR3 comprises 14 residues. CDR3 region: CASSPLASRETQYF. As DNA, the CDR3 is TGCGCCAGCAGCCCACTAGCCTCCCGGGAGACCCAGTACTTC.

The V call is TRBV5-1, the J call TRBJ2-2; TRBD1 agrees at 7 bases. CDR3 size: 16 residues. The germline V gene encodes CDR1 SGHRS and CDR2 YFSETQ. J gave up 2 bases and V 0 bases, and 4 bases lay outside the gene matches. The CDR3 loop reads CASSLGGQSNTGELFF. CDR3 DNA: TGCGCCAGCAGCTTGGGGGGACAGAGTAACACCGGGGAGCTGTTTTTT.

The CDR3 DNA sequence: TGTGCCAGCAGTGAAGCGCTCGGTGGTTTTGAGCAGTTCTTC. It translates to CASSEALGGFEQFF. The rearrangement links TRBV6-1 to TRBJ2-1; D not resolved. Germline V gives CDR1 MNHNS, CDR2 SASEGT. CDR3 length equals 14 residues. The V and J ends lost 0 bases and 9 bases respectively, with 12 bases between them.